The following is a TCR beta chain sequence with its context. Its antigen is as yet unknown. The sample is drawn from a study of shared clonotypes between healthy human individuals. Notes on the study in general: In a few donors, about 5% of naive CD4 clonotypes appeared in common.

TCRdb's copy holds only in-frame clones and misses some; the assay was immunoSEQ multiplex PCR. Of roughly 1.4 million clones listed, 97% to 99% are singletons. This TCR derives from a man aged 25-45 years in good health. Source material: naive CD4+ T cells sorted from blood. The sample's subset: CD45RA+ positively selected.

The CDR3 bases are TGTGCCAGCAGCCTAACAGGGGTAGCCAAAAACATTCAGTACTTC. Residues: CASSLTGVAKNIQYF. The chain is built from TRBV7-9 and TRBJ2-4, with TRBD1 matching over 7 bases. Germline-derived CDR1 and CDR2 are SEHNR and FQNEAQ (reference sequence). The CDR3 is 15 amino acids. The junction had 4 bases not matched to a gene; V was cut back by 5 bases and J by 0 bases.